This TCR beta chain was sequenced in a study of beta chain features in type 1 diabetes (dated by TCRdb to 2016 to 2019). In the study overall: No differences in mean age, gender distribution, total cell number or subset yield were found between patients and healthy donors. A total of just under 110,000,000 sorted cells were examined across all samples, and RNA yield correlated strongly with the number of cells per subset. The study compared the TCRB repertoires of sorted circulating CD4+ T cell subsets in recently diagnosed type 1 diabetes patients with those in matched healthy donors. Naive and central memory subsets were obtained from all 30 or so donors, but regulatory and stem cell-like memory subsets were isolated from only 8 patients and roughly 8 healthy donors. The full study reports these points: Naive, central memory and regulatory TCRB repertoires appeared to be more similar among patients than among healthy donors. In all four CD4+ subsets, TCRB CDR3 length was moderately but significantly shorter in type 1 diabetes patients. At VDJ recombination sites, type 1 diabetes patients had fewer insertions and more deleted nucleotides, which implies abnormalities in thymic rearrangement. HLA sub-analyses involved small numbers of individuals, so any influence of HLA type on TCRB rearrangement remained unresolved. PCR might favor shorter templates, but patient and control samples were amplified and corrected together, so any skew would affect both groups equally. Sequencing cDNA rather than genomic DNA could over-represent highly expressing activated cells, although activation and CD3 levels did not differ between groups.

V gives up 4 bases and J gives up 1 base, and the segment between their germline ends measures 9 bases. The germline V gene (reference sequence) supplies CDR1 MNHEY and CDR2 SMNVEV. The CDR3 contains 14 residues, cysteine and phenylalanine counted. The only DNA kept is the CDR3, 42 bases in frame from the first base. The entire isolated RNA was reverse transcribed using the High Capacity cDNA Reverse Transcription Kit, and thus expressed TCRB transcripts were sequenced. Deep immunoSEQ sequencing was applied to naive, central memory and regulatory T cell samples, giving an average of about 3.4 million total reads per sample. Sorted cells were lysed in RLT buffer, and RNA was extracted using DNase-treated RNeasy Micro or Mini kits according to cell number. Each cell subset was processed on its own to prevent cross-contamination, while patient and healthy donor samples were processed together. The immunoSEQ multiplex PCR was used to amplify TCRB sequences from cDNA, generating 87-bp fragments that spanned the CDR3 region. Sequencing of the amplicons was performed on the Illumina HiSeq platform. On the authors' methods: Synthetic template baselines were used to correct PCR bias computationally, reads within Hamming distance 2 were collapsed, and singletons that could not be merged were discarded. Reads were aligned to IMGT to assign V, D and J genes, CDR3 length, and insertions or deletions at six rearrangement sites. Within each subset, clonotype counts were normalized to sorted cell number, and only after that were true diversity and Gini coefficients computed with the tcR R package. The overlap coefficient, calculated on TCRB nucleotide sequences, was used to measure repertoire sharing. Out-of-frame TCRB sequences from naive cells were analyzed to stand in for the pre-selection repertoire. The table was pulled from immuneACCESS by TCRdb, which kept in-frame rearrangements only. Such tables lose some clones; where checked, under half of the loss comes from unresolved V genes, and the rest has no known cause. That table gives V, J and clone size, and the DNA gave D and trimming. This sample has about 260,000 clones in its table, and 20% of those were observed once. The ten largest clones add up to about 0.028% of the sample.

About this clone itself: Its recognized antigen is unknown. Nothing much larger sits one base from this clone, and base qualities are not available.

From each donor, a single peripheral blood sample of 100 to 150 mL on average was drawn into heparinised tubes. Using a panel that included CD45RO, CCR7, CD25, CD127, CD95 and CD27, naive, central memory, regulatory and stem cell-like memory CD4+ T cells were sorted on a BD FACSAria II. A purity above 95% was achieved for all sorted populations. PBMCs were isolated immediately by Lymphoprep density gradient centrifugation and stained directly without culture. So that batch effects would be minimized, each experiment stained and sorted samples in pairs, pairing one healthy donor with one patient. Recombination joined TRBV27 with TRBJ2-3; a tentative D match to TRBD2 spans 5 bases. This clonotype was obtained from a woman aged 40 to 50 with type 1 diabetes. Sample: naive CD4+ T cells from blood. Interpreted using the paper, the cell subset or site label stands for: true naive CD4+ T cells. The DNA reads TGTGCCAGCAGTTCGGAGAGGGGCACAGATACGCAGTATTTT. The encoded protein is CASSSERGTDTQYF.